The source of this T cell receptor beta chain is a study of shared clonotypes between healthy human individuals. Whole-study results and caveats: Around 5% was the fraction of naive CD4 clonotypes found shared across a handful of donors. Memory subsets generally showed lower estimated richness than naive subsets.

This CDR3 has 14 residues. Trimming removed 2 bases at V and 10 bases at J, with 14 bases between. The V gene's germline CDR1 is SNHLY and CDR2 FYNNEI. In regard to this clone: Its antigen is undetermined.

Using immunoSEQ multiplex PCR, the repertoire was profiled, and TCRdb retains in-frame clones only, with some absent. The sample holds approximately 1,500,000 clones, roughly 97% seen once. The sample taken for sequencing was naive CD4+ T cells sorted from blood. The subset is: CD45RA+ positively selected. This TCR was sampled from a man younger than 40 in good health. J is TRBJ1-4 and V is TRBV2; tentative D call: TRBD1 (6 bases). CDR3 nucleotides: TGTGCCAGCAGTGAAATTAAGGGACACCGAAAACTGTTTTTT. Translating gives CASSEIKGHRKLFF. The variable domain in full, completed from reference TRBV2 and TRBJ1-4, reads EPEVTQTPSHQVTQMGQEVILRCVPISNHLYFYWYRQILGQKVEFLVSFYNNEISEKSEIFDDQFSVERPDGSNFTLKIRSTKLEDSAMYFCASSEIKGHRKLFFGSGTQLSVL.